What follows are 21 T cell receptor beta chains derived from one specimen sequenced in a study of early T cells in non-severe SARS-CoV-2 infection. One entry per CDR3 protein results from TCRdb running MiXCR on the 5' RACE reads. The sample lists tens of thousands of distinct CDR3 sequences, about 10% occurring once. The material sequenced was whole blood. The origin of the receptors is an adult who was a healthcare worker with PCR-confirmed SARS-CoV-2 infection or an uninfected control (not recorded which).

CDR3 residues: CASTYEGRGEQFF. The CDR3 DNA is TGTGCCAGCACCTACGAAGGGCGCGGTGAGCAGTTCTTC. The genes are TRBV6-5 and TRBJ2-1; no firm D call. The CDR3 contains 13 residues. Trimming cost V 7 bases and J 9 bases, with 16 bases left between them. Germline values: CDR1 MNHEY, CDR2 SVGAGI.

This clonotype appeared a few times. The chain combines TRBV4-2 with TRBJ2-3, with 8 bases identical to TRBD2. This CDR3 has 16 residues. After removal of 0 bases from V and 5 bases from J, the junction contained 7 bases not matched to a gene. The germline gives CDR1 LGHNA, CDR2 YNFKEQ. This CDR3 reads CASSQEIAGLQDTQYF. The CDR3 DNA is TGTGCCAGCAGCCAAGAAATAGCGGGGCTTCAAGATACGCAGTATTTT.

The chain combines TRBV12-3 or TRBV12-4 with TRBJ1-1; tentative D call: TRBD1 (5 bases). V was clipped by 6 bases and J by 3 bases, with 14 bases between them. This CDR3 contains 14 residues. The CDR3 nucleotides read TGTGCCAGCAGGGTAACCAGGGATCACACTGAAGCTTTCTTT. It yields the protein CASRVTRDHTEAFF.

CDR3 sequence reads: CSPHSGNTIYF. CDR3 nucleotides: TGCAGTCCTCACTCTGGAAACACCATATATTTT. This sequence joins TRBV20-1 and TRBJ1-3, with no clear D. The CDR3 consists of 11 residues. With 8 bases removed from V and 0 bases from J, the gap between germline ends came to 5 bases. The germline V gene encodes CDR1 DFQATT and CDR2 SNEGSKA (reference sequence).

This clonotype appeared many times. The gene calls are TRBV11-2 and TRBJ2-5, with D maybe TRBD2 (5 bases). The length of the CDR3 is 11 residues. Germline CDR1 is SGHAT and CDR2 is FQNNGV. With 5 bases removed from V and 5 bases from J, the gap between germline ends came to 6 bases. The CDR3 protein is CASSPGETQYF. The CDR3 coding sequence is TGTGCCAGCAGCCCGGGGGAGACCCAGTACTTC.

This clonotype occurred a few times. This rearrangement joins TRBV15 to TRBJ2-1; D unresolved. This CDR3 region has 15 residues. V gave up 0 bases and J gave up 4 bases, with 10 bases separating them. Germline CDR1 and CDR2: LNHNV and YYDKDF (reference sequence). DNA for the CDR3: TGTGCCACCAGCAGAGAAGTTCTCGTATACAATGAGCAGTTCTTC. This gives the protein CATSREVLVYNEQFF. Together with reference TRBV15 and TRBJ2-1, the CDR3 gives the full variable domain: DAMVIQNPRYQVTQFGKPVTLSCSQTLNHNVMYWYQQKSSQAPKLLFHYYDKDFNNEADTPDNFQSRRPNTSFCFLDIRSPGLGDTAMYLCATSREVLVYNEQFFGPGTRLTVL.

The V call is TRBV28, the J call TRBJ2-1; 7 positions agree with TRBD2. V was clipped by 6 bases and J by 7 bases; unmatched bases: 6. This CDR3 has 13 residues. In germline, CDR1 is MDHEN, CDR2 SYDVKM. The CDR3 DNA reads TGTGCCAGCAGGTCCACGGGGGGAAATGAGCAGTTCTTC. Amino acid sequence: CASRSTGGNEQFF.

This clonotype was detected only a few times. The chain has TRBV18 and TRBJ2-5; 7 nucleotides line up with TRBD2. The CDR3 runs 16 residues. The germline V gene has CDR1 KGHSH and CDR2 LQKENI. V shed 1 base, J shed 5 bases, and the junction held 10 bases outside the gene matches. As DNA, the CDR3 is TGTGCCAGCTCACCACTAGGACTAGATAACTGGGAGACCCAGTACTTC. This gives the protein CASSPLGLDNWETQYF.

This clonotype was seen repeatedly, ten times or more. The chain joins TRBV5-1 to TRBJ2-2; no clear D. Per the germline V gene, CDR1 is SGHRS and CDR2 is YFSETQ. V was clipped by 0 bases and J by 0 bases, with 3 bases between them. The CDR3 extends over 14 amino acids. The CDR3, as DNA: TGCGCCAGCAGCTTGGAATCGAACACCGGGGAGCTGTTTTTT. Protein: CASSLESNTGELFF.

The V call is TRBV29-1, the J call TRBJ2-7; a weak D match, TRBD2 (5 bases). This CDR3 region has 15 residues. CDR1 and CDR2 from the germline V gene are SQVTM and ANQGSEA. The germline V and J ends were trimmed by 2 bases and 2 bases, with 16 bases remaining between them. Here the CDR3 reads CSVEKTDSGAYEQYF. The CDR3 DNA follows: TGCAGCGTTGAAAAGACGGACTCCGGCGCCTACGAGCAGTACTTC.

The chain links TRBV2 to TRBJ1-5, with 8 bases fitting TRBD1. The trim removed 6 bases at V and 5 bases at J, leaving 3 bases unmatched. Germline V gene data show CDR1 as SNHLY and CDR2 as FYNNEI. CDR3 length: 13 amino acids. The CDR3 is CASRGTGDQPQHF. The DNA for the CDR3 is TGTGCCAGCAGGGGGACAGGTGATCAGCCCCAGCATTTT.

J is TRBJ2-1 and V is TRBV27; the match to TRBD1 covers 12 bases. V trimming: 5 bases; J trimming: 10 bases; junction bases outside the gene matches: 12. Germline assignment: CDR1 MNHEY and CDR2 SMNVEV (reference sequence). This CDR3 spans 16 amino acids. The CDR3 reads CASSLLGQGAGREQFF. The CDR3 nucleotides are TGTGCCAGCAGTCTCCTGGGACAGGGGGCGGGAAGGGAGCAGTTCTTC.

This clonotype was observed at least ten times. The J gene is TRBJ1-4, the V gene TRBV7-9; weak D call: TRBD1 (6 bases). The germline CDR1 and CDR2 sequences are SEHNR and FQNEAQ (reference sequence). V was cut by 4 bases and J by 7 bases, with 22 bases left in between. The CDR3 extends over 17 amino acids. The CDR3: CASSSERGQGRREKLFF. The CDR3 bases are TGTGCCAGCAGCTCCGAACGGGGGCAAGGGAGGCGTGAAAAACTGTTTTTT.

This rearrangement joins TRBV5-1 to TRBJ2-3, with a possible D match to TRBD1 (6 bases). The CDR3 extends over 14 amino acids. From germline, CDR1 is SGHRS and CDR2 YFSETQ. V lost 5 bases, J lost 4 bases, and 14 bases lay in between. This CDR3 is CASRVQGNSDTQYF. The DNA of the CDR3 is TGCGCCAGCAGAGTTCAGGGGAATTCAGATACGCAGTATTTT.

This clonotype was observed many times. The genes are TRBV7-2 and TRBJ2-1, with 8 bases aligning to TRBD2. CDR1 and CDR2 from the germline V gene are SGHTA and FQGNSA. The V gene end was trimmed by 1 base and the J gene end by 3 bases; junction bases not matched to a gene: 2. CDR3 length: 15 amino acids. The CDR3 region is CASSLGLAIYNEQFF. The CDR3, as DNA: TGTGCCAGCAGCTTAGGACTAGCGATCTACAATGAGCAGTTCTTC. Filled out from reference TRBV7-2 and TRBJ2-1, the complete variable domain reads GAGVSQSPSNKVTEKGKDVELRCDPISGHTALYWYRQSLGQGLEFLIYFQGNSAPDKSGLPSDRFSAERTGGSVSTLTIQRTQQEDSAVYLCASSLGLAIYNEQFFGPGTRLTVL.

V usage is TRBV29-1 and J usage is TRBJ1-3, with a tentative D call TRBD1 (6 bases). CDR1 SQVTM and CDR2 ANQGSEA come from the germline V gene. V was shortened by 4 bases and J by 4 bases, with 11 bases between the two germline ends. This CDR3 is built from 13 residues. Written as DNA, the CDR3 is TGCAGCGTTGTTTCAGGGGCAGGAAACACCATATATTTT. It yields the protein CSVVSGAGNTIYF.

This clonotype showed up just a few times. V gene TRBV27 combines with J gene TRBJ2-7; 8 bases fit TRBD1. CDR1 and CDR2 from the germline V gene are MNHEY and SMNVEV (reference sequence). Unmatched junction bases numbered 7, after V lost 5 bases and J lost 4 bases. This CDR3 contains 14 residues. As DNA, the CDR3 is TGTGCCAGCAGTCCGACAGGGGTCTGGTACGAGCAGTACTTC. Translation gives CASSPTGVWYEQYF.

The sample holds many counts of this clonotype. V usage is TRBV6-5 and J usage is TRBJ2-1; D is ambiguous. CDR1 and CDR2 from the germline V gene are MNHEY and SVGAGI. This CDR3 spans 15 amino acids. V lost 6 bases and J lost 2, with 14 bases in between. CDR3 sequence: CASSRDLNPYNEQFF. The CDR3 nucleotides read TGTGCCAGCAGCCGCGATCTAAACCCCTACAATGAGCAGTTCTTC.

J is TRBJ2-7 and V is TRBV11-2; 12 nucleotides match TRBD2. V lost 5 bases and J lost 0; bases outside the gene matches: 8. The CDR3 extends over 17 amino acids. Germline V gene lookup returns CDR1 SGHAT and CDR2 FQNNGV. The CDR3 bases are TGTGCCAGCAGCCCGGGACTAGCGGGTCCAAGCTCCTACGAGCAGTACTTC. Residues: CASSPGLAGPSSYEQYF.

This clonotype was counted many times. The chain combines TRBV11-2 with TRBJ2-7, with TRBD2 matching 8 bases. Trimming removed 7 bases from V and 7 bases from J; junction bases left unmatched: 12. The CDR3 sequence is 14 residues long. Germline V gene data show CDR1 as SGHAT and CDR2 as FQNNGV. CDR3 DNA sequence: TGTGCCAGCACCCTGGGGCTAGCGGGCAATGAGCAGTACTTC. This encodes CASTLGLAGNEQYF. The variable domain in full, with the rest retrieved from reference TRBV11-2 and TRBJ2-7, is EAGVAQSPRYKIIEKRQSVAFWCNPISGHATLYWYQQILGQGPKLLIQFQNNGVVDDSQLPKDRFSAERLKGVDSTLKIQPAKLEDSAVYLCASTLGLAGNEQYFGPGTRLTVT.

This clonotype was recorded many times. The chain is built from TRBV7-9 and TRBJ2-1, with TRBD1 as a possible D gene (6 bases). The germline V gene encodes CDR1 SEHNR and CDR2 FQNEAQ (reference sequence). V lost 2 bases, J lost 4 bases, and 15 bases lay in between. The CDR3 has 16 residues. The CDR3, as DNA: TGTGCCAGCAGCTTAAGACAGGTATCCACGTACAATGAGCAGTTCTTC. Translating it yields CASSLRQVSTYNEQFF.